This T cell receptor beta chain originates from a study of HIV-infected patients and healthy controls. cDNA was made from 500 ng RNA using alpha and beta constant primers. Using multiplexing indices, alpha and beta chain libraries were generated apart by chain-specific third strand synthesis. Via MiXCR, TCRdb re-called the 5' RACE reads, giving one row per CDR3 protein. The table includes over 7,500 distinct CDR3 sequences, under 6.5% detected once. V gave up 1 base and J gave up 5 bases; unmatched junction bases: 11. Germline loops: CDR1 SGHRS, CDR2 YFSETQ. The CDR3 sequence is 17 residues long. Study-wide results and limits: HIV+ repertoires were severely depleted of MAIT alpha-chain CDR3s, unlike healthy controls. Eight alpha and eight beta V genes differed significantly in mean usage between HIV-infected patients and controls.

The repertoire came from unfractionated whole blood and reflected all unsorted peripheral T cells. This clonotype was picked up many times. Its antigen is unidentified. The specimen was blood, collected before antiretroviral therapy. This chain links TRBV5-1 with TRBJ2-3, with TRBD2 identical over 9 bases. This TCR was sampled from an adult with HIV infection. The CDR3 DNA reads TGCGCCAGCAGCTTGATTCTAGCGGGGACGGTAGGAGATACGCAGTATTTT. This translates into CASSLILAGTVGDTQYF.